This T cell receptor (beta chain) was identified during a study of T-cell memory formation after mild COVID-19 (dated by TCRdb to the early 2020s). Notes on the research overall: TCR sequence clusters from the two donors were found to be largely donor specific. T-cell clones expanding and contracting after mild COVID-19 in a couple of donors were tracked by longitudinal TCRalpha and TCRbeta repertoire sequencing. The cohort comprised two young, previously healthy adult volunteers, one female and one male.

With respect to this clonotype: Its antigen is currently not known. Base qualities are missing; no much larger clone stands one base away.

What the research found in general, with its limitations: From day 15 to 85, contracting clones showed balanced CD4/CD8 phenotypes, whereas a second wave of clones that expanded from day 15 to 37 leaned towards CD4+. Some responding clones were detected in pre-infection memory, which suggested that pre-existing cross-reactive memory T cells had joined the SARS-CoV-2 response. The study covered only a couple of mild cases, and larger cohorts including severe cases with pre-infection samples were considered necessary. Contracting CD4+ clones appeared mostly in the CM and EM memory subsets, whereas CD8+ clones were enriched in EMRA. SARS-CoV-2 specificity of the second-wave clones peaking on day 37 was not confirmed.

The CDR3 contains 17 residues, cysteine and phenylalanine counted. Only the CDR3 DNA is retained, 51 bases long and in frame from the first base. The germline V and J ends show losses of 5 bases and 5 bases respectively, and no gene match explains 14 bases of the junction. Sequences MNHNY (CDR1) and SVGAGI (CDR2) are obtained from the germline V gene (reference sequence). Sequencing was performed on an Illumina NovaSeq 6000. TCRalpha and TCRbeta cDNA libraries were constructed by 5'RACE with constant-segment primers, with sample barcodes and unique molecular identifiers being introduced. Trizol reagent was used to extract RNA from every sample. Libraries were amplified in two PCR steps, with a second sample barcode and Illumina TruSeq adapters added in the second step. The libraries were sequenced on an Illumina NovaSeq using 2 x 150 bp paired-end reads. In the source study's methods: With migec v1.2.7, reads were demultiplexed and then collapsed into UMI-guided consensus sequences. Using mixcr v2.1.11, UMI consensuses were aligned to TRA and TRB V and J templates and then assembled into clonotypes. A clonotype was counted as expanded or contracted only when both edgeR and NoisET called the clonotype significant, with the noise models trained on biological replicates. For edgeR calls, the cutoffs were a false discovery rate-adjusted p below 0.01 and a log2 fold-change threshold of 1. As an exploratory analysis of dynamics, max-normalized trajectories of the 1000 most abundant clonotypes were examined by PCA with hierarchical clustering. The CD4 or CD8 phenotype of responding clones was assigned using the separately sequenced CD4+ and CD8+ repertoires. The public reads were reprocessed in TCRdb via fastp at Q25 and MiXCR, keeping in-frame beta chains. Every CDR3 protein is listed once, alongside the most common genes and DNA of its rows. None of the V and J calls come from the authors' own analysis; TCRdb made them. The sample table lists about 60,000 distinct CDR3 sequences, about 12% of them with a count of one. The ten biggest clones cover about 25% of the sample.

Ficoll-Paque density gradient centrifugation was the method used to isolate PBMCs. The TCR sequence derives from a man aged 18 to 30 who had mild COVID-19 (a few samples of this study predate the infection). The sample titles of this study are shuffled in the database, so cell type and time point are left out; the donor was told from shared clones. Sample: PBMCs or a T cell subset sorted from them (not recorded which). The chain was built from TRBV6-6 and TRBJ2-1; the junction holds 8 bases that match TRBD2. The CDR3: CASSPFGRGAQNNEQFF. The sequenced DNA: TGTGCCAGCAGTCCCTTCGGGCGGGGGGCCCAAAACAATGAGCAGTTCTTC.